Listed below are T cell receptor beta chains from one sample, sequenced in a study of early T cells in non-severe SARS-CoV-2 infection. TCRdb passed the 5' RACE reads through MiXCR, listing each CDR3 protein once. Of tens of thousands of distinct CDR3 sequences in the sample, roughly 10% were seen once. This sample comprised whole blood, obtained at baseline. These receptors were collected from an adult who was a healthcare worker with PCR-confirmed SARS-CoV-2 infection or an uninfected control (not recorded which). CDR3s include the opening cysteine and the closing phenylalanine or tryptophan. A D gene is named only where the DNA matches it firmly. The size entry is marked missing in some rows and otherwise reads once, few, many or a size class.

d_call	v_call	j_call	cdr3_length	clone_size	cdr3_aa	cdr3_nt
TRBD1	TRBV29-1	TRBJ2-3	14	-	CSVSGTALTDTQYF	TGCAGCGTCTCCGGGACAGCTCTCACAGATACGCAGTATTTT
-	TRBV5-5	TRBJ1-6	16	many	CASILGGPATNSPLHF	TGTGCCAGCATCCTCGGCGGGCCAGCCACCAATTCACCCCTCCACTTT
TRBD1	TRBV25-1	TRBJ2-3	14	-	CASSARQGADTQYF	TGTGCCAGCAGTGCCCGACAGGGGGCAGATACGCAGTATTTT
TRBD1	TRBV14	TRBJ1-1	13	-	CASSPIRQGEAFF	TGTGCCAGCAGCCCCATTAGACAGGGTGAAGCTTTCTTT
TRBD1	TRBV7-2	TRBJ2-7	15	-	CASSLGDRGPYEQYF	TGTGCCAGCAGCTTAGGTGACAGGGGGCCCTACGAGCAGTACTTC
-	TRBV7-2	TRBJ1-3	12	few	CASSLERNTIYF	TGTGCCAGCAGCTTAGAGCGAAACACCATATATTTT
-	TRBV7-9	TRBJ1-6	13	many	CASSLAAESPLHF	TGTGCCAGCAGCTTAGCGGCGGAATCACCCCTCCACTTT
TRBD2	TRBV6-4	TRBJ2-1	20	-	CASSPKPGLAGQSSYNEQFF	TGTGCCAGCAGTCCTAAACCGGGACTAGCGGGCCAGAGCTCCTACAATGAGCAGTTCTTC
TRBD1	TRBV6-6	TRBJ1-6	18	few	CASSQITLGQGRDSPLHF	TGTGCCAGCAGCCAAATCACTCTAGGACAGGGAAGGGATTCACCCCTCCACTTT
-	TRBV20-1	TRBJ1-1	15	few	CSARGAGVMNTEAFF	TGCAGTGCTAGAGGGGCAGGGGTAATGAACACTGAAGCTTTCTTT
TRBD1	TRBV24-1	TRBJ2-3	17	many	CATSDPTPDRGRDTQYF	TGTGCCACCAGTGACCCGACCCCGGACAGGGGGCGCGATACGCAGTATTTT
-	TRBV5-6	TRBJ2-7	15	few	CASSFLNTPGDEQYF	TGTGCCAGCAGCTTCCTGAACACCCCCGGTGATGAGCAGTACTTC
TRBD1	TRBV12-3/TRBV12-4	TRBJ1-2	13	few	CASSLDRGGGYTF	TGTGCCAGCAGTTTAGACAGGGGTGGCGGCTACACCTTC
TRBD1	TRBV5-1	TRBJ1-2	15	few	CASSLSSGTVYGYTF	TGCGCCAGCAGCTTGTCCTCCGGGACAGTATATGGCTACACCTTC
-	TRBV3-1	TRBJ2-6	17	-	CASKSVTGISGANVLTF	TGTGCCAGCAAGTCGGTTACAGGGATATCGGGGGCCAACGTCCTGACTTTC
-	TRBV20-1	TRBJ2-5	14	-	CSARDRLNLETQYF	TGCAGTGCTAGAGACCGACTAAATTTAGAGACCCAGTACTTC
-	TRBV15	TRBJ2-5	16	-	CATSRESGSGKETQYF	TGTGCCACCAGCAGAGAGTCTGGTAGCGGTAAAGAGACCCAGTACTTC
TRBD1	TRBV14	TRBJ2-2	19	many	CASSQHPLGQGSVAGELFF	TGTGCCAGCAGCCAGCACCCGTTGGGACAGGGGTCGGTAGCCGGGGAGCTGTTTTTT
-	TRBV5-1	TRBJ2-7	15	-	CASSMDRGGENEQYF	TGCGCCAGCAGCATGGACAGAGGGGGGGAAAACGAGCAGTACTTC
-	TRBV7-9	TRBJ2-3	13	-	CASSLGGTDTQYF	TGTGCCAGCAGCTTAGGGGGCACAGATACGCAGTATTTT
TRBD2	TRBV28	TRBJ2-7	16	few	CASNALAGGSSYEQYF	TGTGCCAGCAACGCCTTAGCGGGGGGAAGCTCCTACGAGCAGTACTTC
-	TRBV20-1	TRBJ1-1	14	-	CSAREGGRFTEAFF	TGCAGTGCTAGAGAAGGGGGGCGCTTCACTGAAGCTTTCTTT
-	TRBV9	TRBJ1-1	14	many	CASSSLGLNTEAFF	TGTGCCAGCAGCTCCTTGGGCCTTAACACTGAAGCTTTCTTT
TRBD1	TRBV30	TRBJ2-6	16	few	CASTTGTSSGANVLTF	TGTGCCTCGACGACAGGGACGAGCTCTGGGGCCAACGTCCTGACTTTC
-	TRBV10-1	TRBJ2-3	13	-	CASSESTPDTQYF	TGCGCCAGCAGTGAGTCGACCCCAGATACGCAGTATTTT
TRBD1	TRBV7-9	TRBJ1-2	12	-	CASRGQGNGYTF	TGTGCCAGCAGGGGACAGGGGAACGGCTACACCTTC
-	TRBV6-1	TRBJ2-6	14	-	CASSELSGANVLTF	TGTGCCAGCAGTGAACTCTCTGGGGCCAACGTCCTGACTTTC
-	TRBV4-3	TRBJ1-3	13	few	CASSQNTGNTIYF	TGCGCCAGCAGCCAAAATACTGGAAACACCATATATTTT
-	TRBV28	TRBJ2-7	16	many	CASSLSARGVSYEQYF	TGTGCCAGCAGTCTCTCGGCGAGAGGGGTCTCCTACGAGCAGTACTTC
-	TRBV29-1	TRBJ1-1	13	many	CSVLMGRGTEAFF	TGCAGCGTTTTAATGGGCAGGGGCACTGAAGCTTTCTTT
TRBD1	TRBV5-1	TRBJ2-7	15	once	CASSLGDSLSYEQYF	TGCGCCAGCAGCTTGGGGGACAGCCTCTCCTACGAGCAGTACTTC
-	TRBV21-1	TRBJ1-2	12	many	CASSIPPIGYTF	TGTGCCAGCAGCATCCCCCCCATTGGGTACACCTTC
-	TRBV27	TRBJ2-5	16	few	CASSLKRAARQETQYF	TGTGCCAGCAGTTTAAAGAGGGCAGCTCGACAAGAGACCCAGTACTTC
-	TRBV29-1	TRBJ2-1	14	-	CSVDSISSYNEQFF	TGCAGCGTCGACTCAATAAGTTCCTACAATGAGCAGTTCTTC
TRBD2	TRBV12-3/TRBV12-4	TRBJ2-3	15	-	CASSFSGGGTDTQYF	TGTGCCAGCAGTTTCAGCGGGGGCGGCACAGATACGCAGTATTTT
-	TRBV29-1	TRBJ2-3	16	-	CSVVDARTGVTDTQYF	TGCAGCGTTGTAGATGCCCGGACGGGGGTAACAGATACGCAGTATTTT
TRBD1	TRBV3-1	TRBJ1-2	13	-	CASTDRGDYGYTF	TGTGCCAGCACGGACAGGGGGGACTATGGCTACACCTTC
-	TRBV5-1	TRBJ2-3	16	many	CASSSSGPSGPDTQYF	TGCGCCAGCAGCTCAAGCGGACCCTCAGGGCCAGATACGCAGTATTTT
-	TRBV29-1	TRBJ2-4	12	many	CSVVGAKNIQYF	TGCAGCGTTGTGGGGGCCAAAAACATTCAGTACTTC
-	TRBV4-3	TRBJ1-5	15	few	CASSQEWGRDQPQHF	TGCGCCAGCAGCCAAGAATGGGGTAGGGATCAGCCCCAGCATTTT
-	TRBV9	TRBJ1-6	13	many	CASSVEGFSPLHF	TGTGCCAGCAGCGTAGAAGGGTTCTCACCCCTCCACTTT
TRBD1	TRBV18	TRBJ2-1	13	many	CASSRQGNNEQFF	TGTGCCAGCTCGAGACAGGGAAACAATGAGCAGTTCTTC
-	TRBV14	TRBJ1-2	13	-	CASSLQTYYGYTF	TGTGCCAGCAGCCTACAGACCTACTATGGCTACACCTTC
-	TRBV28	TRBJ1-5	13	-	CASGEGRNQPQHF	TGTGCCAGCGGGGAAGGGCGAAATCAGCCCCAGCATTTT
-	TRBV20-1	TRBJ1-3	11	many	CSATLGNTIYF	TGCAGTGCCACGCTGGGGAACACCATATATTTT
TRBD2	TRBV27	TRBJ2-5	15	few	CASGLAGGYQETQYF	TGTGCCAGCGGGCTAGCGGGGGGGTACCAAGAGACCCAGTACTTC
-	TRBV30	TRBJ2-3	14	many	CAWIRGAPGDTQYF	TGTGCCTGGATTCGGGGGGCACCCGGGGATACGCAGTATTTT
-	TRBV7-9	TRBJ2-1	14	many	CASSAGSVRNEQFF	TGTGCCAGCAGCGCCGGTTCGGTTAGGAATGAGCAGTTCTTC
TRBD1	TRBV20-1	TRBJ1-5	13	few	CSAGQGRGQPQHF	TGCAGTGCTGGACAGGGGCGCGGGCAGCCCCAGCATTTT
TRBD1	TRBV29-1	TRBJ2-1	15	many	CSVEGLDREPNEQFF	TGCAGCGTTGAGGGGCTGGACAGGGAACCCAATGAGCAGTTCTTC
TRBD1	TRBV5-1	TRBJ1-2	13	few	CASSLDRDRAYTF	TGCGCCAGCAGCTTGGATCGGGACAGGGCCTACACCTTC
-	TRBV5-1	TRBJ2-3	14	many	CASLGGPSTDTQYF	TGCGCCAGCTTAGGGGGTCCCAGCACAGATACGCAGTATTTT
-	TRBV4-2	TRBJ1-1	15	few	CASSQASRGNTEAFF	TGTGCCAGCAGCCAAGCTTCACGGGGAAACACTGAAGCTTTCTTT
-	TRBV25-1	TRBJ2-1	17	many	CASSAQGAGGTYNEQFF	TGTGCCAGCAGTGCCCAAGGGGCAGGGGGGACATACAATGAGCAGTTCTTC
TRBD2	TRBV5-1	TRBJ2-3	14	many	CASSLTSGQDTQYF	TGCGCCAGCAGCCTGACTAGCGGCCAAGATACGCAGTATTTT
-	TRBV13	TRBJ2-3	15	many	CASSTRTFSTDTQYF	TGTGCCAGCAGCACCCGGACTTTTAGCACAGATACGCAGTATTTT
TRBD1	TRBV6-5	TRBJ1-2	12	few	CASSYIGQGFTF	TGTGCCAGCAGTTATATCGGACAGGGATTCACCTTC
-	TRBV7-2	TRBJ1-1	15	-	CASSFHVTGGAEAFF	TGTGCCAGCAGCTTTCACGTGACGGGTGGAGCTGAAGCTTTCTTT
-	TRBV5-8	TRBJ2-1	13	many	CASSPDGNNEQFF	TGTGCCAGCAGCCCGGACGGAAACAATGAGCAGTTCTTC
-	TRBV6-4	TRBJ1-1	13	many	CASSLTVNTEAFF	TGTGCCAGCAGTCTGACAGTCAACACTGAAGCTTTCTTT